These T cell receptor beta chains were read from a single sample in a study of CD8+ T cells in alopecia areata. TCRdb's copy holds only in-frame clones and misses some; the assay was immunoSEQ multiplex PCR. The table lists hundreds of thousands of clones, under 70% of them singletons. This specimen was CD4+ T cells sorted from blood, taken around week 44, from a patient treated with tofacitinib. Receptor source: a human donor with alopecia areata. Each CDR3 is given with its conserved first and last residue. Fields, in order: J gene, CDR3 length, clone size, D gene, V gene, CDR3 DNA, CDR3 protein. A D gene is named only where the DNA matches it firmly. Size is stated for part of the rows, as once, few or many counts, or as a class when the clone is expanded.

TRBJ1-1 13 NA TRBD1 TRBV6-1 TGTGCCACCCGACAGGGGCAACACACTGAAGCTTTCTTT CATRQGQHTEAFF
TRBJ2-1 13 NA NA TRBV11-2 TGTGCCAGCAGCAAAACTACGGGGTCCCCTCCGTTCTTC CASSKTTGSPPFF
TRBJ2-7 13 NA NA TRBV13 TGTGCCAGCAGCTTAGTAGGGGGCTACGAGCAGTACTTC CASSLVGGYEQYF
TRBJ2-6 15 NA NA TRBV11-2 TGTGCCAGCAGCTCGAGGGCTGGCGGGGCCAACGTCCTGACTTTC CASSSRAGGANVLTF
TRBJ1-1 14 NA NA TRBV6-1 TGTGCCAGCAGCCGGAATATAGGGGAGACTGAAGCTTTCTTT CASSRNIGETEAFF
TRBJ1-2 16 NA TRBD1 TRBV18 TGTGCCAGCTCAACAGGACAGGGGGCTAGTGACTATGGCTACACCTTC CASSTGQGASDYGYTF
TRBJ2-3 16 NA NA TRBV5-1 TGCGCCAGCAGCCGACGAACCGGTACCCAAACAGATACGCAGTATTTT CASSRRTGTQTDTQYF
TRBJ1-5 13 once NA TRBV29-1 TGCAGCGTTGCTCAGGGGCTCGATCAGCCCCAGCATTTT CSVAQGLDQPQHF
TRBJ2-1 15 NA NA TRBV6-1 TGTGCCAGCAGTGAGAAGACGAGGGCACCCAATGAGCAGTTCTTC CASSEKTRAPNEQFF
TRBJ2-2 15 few TRBD2 TRBV5-4 TGTGCCAGCAGCTTAGGACTAGCTCAGGTCGGGGAGCTGTTTTTT CASSLGLAQVGELFF
TRBJ2-1 15 NA NA TRBV19 TGTGCCAGTAGTATTCAGGGGACTCCTTACAATGAGCAGTTCTTC CASSIQGTPYNEQFF
TRBJ1-1 12 once NA TRBV30 TGTGCCTGGAACGGGGGGAACACTGAAGCTTTCTTT CAWNGGNTEAFF
TRBJ2-1 17 NA TRBD2 TRBV30 TGTGCCTGGAGTGTAGGCGGGGGGGTTAGCTCCTACAATGAGCAGTTCTTC CAWSVGGGVSSYNEQFF
TRBJ1-2 16 NA NA TRBV23-1 TGCGCCAGCAGTCAATCAATAATTGGGGCCGGCTATGGCTACACCTTC CASSQSIIGAGYGYTF
TRBJ2-1 15 few NA TRBV18 TGTGCCAGCTCACTAATACCTAGCTCCTACAATGAGCAGTTCTTC CASSLIPSSYNEQFF
TRBJ2-3 12 few TRBD2 TRBV6-1 TGTGCCAGCAGTGAAGCGGGAGGGACGCAGTATTTT CASSEAGGTQYF
TRBJ2-7 16 few NA TRBV11-2 TGTGCCAGCAGCCGCAAACCCCTTGACGGCGAGGACGAGCAGTACTTC CASSRKPLDGEDEQYF
TRBJ1-1 14 NA TRBD1 TRBV9 TGTGCCAGCAGCCCCGCAGGGGGGAACACTGAAGCTTTCTTT CASSPAGGNTEAFF
TRBJ1-1 14 NA NA TRBV4-1 TGCGCCAGCAGCCAGGGGCCCCTCGGCACTGAAGCTTTCTTT CASSQGPLGTEAFF
TRBJ2-2 11 NA NA TRBV19 TGTGCCAGTAGTACAGGAGGGGAGCTGTTTTTT CASSTGGELFF
TRBJ2-4 15 NA TRBD1 TRBV15 TGTGCCACGCGAACCCCGACAGGGCCCAAAAACATTCAGTACTTC CATRTPTGPKNIQYF
TRBJ2-7 16 NA TRBD2 TRBV5-1 TGCGCCAGCAGCGCGAACCCTAGCGGGGGCCCCTACGAGCAGTACTTC CASSANPSGGPYEQYF
TRBJ2-6 14 NA NA TRBV18 TGTGCCAGCTCGCAGGGGTCTGGGGCCAACGTCCTGACTTTC CASSQGSGANVLTF
TRBJ1-2 12 NA TRBD1 TRBV29-1 TGCAGCGAGCTCGGGACAGGCTATGGCTACACCTTC CSELGTGYGYTF
TRBJ2-2 14 NA NA TRBV28 TGTGCCAGCAGTTTAGGTGGGGGCACCGGGGAGCTGTTTTTT CASSLGGGTGELFF
TRBJ2-7 11 NA NA TRBV7-8 TGTGCCAGCAGCGCGGAGGACGAGCAGTACTTC CASSAEDEQYF
TRBJ1-1 13 NA NA TRBV9 TGTGCCAGCAGCAGAGGTGGGGTCGGCGCAGCTTTCTTT CASSRGGVGAAFF
TRBJ2-3 12 NA NA TRBV2 TGTGCCAGCAGGCCCCAGGGGGATACGCAGTATTTT CASRPQGDTQYF
TRBJ1-5 13 NA NA TRBV2 TGTGCCAGCAGTTTACACGGCAATCAGCCCCAGCATTTT CASSLHGNQPQHF
TRBJ2-3 13 NA TRBD1 TRBV7-3 TGTGCCAGCAGTTCAACCTATGGGGACAGTCGGTATTTT CASSSTYGDSRYF
TRBJ2-7 15 NA NA TRBV7-2 TGTGCCAGCAGCCCCGCAGGGGGAGGGTCCTACGAGCAGTACTTC CASSPAGGGSYEQYF
TRBJ2-7 16 NA NA TRBV6-6 TGTGCCAGCACTTTTGATCACCAGGGCGGCTCCTACGAGCAGTACTTC CASTFDHQGGSYEQYF
TRBJ2-5 17 NA TRBD2 TRBV5-1 TGCGCCAGCAGGTCTACCGGGACTAGCCTAAACCAAGAGACCCAGTACTTC CASRSTGTSLNQETQYF
TRBJ2-5 16 NA TRBD2 TRBV10-3 TGTGCCATCACCGCCCAACTAGCGGGGGGGCCGGAGACCCAGTACTTC CAITAQLAGGPETQYF
TRBJ2-5 19 NA TRBD1 TRBV4-1 TGCGCCAGCAGTCCGAACCAACAGGGGGCGATTAACGCCCAAGAGACCCAGTACTTC CASSPNQQGAINAQETQYF
TRBJ2-1 15 NA TRBD2 TRBV6-5 TGTGCCAGCAGTTTCAGCGGGAGCTCCTACAATGAGCAGTTCTTC CASSFSGSSYNEQFF
TRBJ1-5 15 NA NA TRBV29-1 TGCAGCGTGAGTGGGGAAGTAGGAGGCAATCAGCCCCAGCATTTT CSVSGEVGGNQPQHF
TRBJ1-6 14 few TRBD1 TRBV30 TGTGCCTGGAGCGCGGGACAGAATAATTCACCCCTCCACTTT CAWSAGQNNSPLHF
TRBJ1-1 11 NA NA TRBV5-1 TGCGCCAGCAGCTTGGGCACTGAAGCTTTCTTT CASSLGTEAFF
TRBJ2-7 13 medium-sized TRBD1 TRBV14 TGTGCCAGCAGTCAGGACAGGTTGGGCGAGCAGTACTTC CASSQDRLGEQYF
TRBJ2-3 15 NA TRBD2 TRBV29-1 TGCAGCGTAGCCTCTAGCGGGGGGGCCGGAGATACGCAGTATTTT CSVASSGGAGDTQYF
TRBJ1-2 14 NA NA TRBV7-2 TGTGCCAGCAGTAGTGGGCCGAACGTTGGTGGCTACACCTTC CASSSGPNVGGYTF
TRBJ1-4 17 NA NA TRBV4-3 TGCGCCAGCAGCCAAGATGTGCCAGGGCGGTGGGTTGAAAAACTGTTTTTT CASSQDVPGRWVEKLFF
TRBJ2-7 13 NA TRBD1 TRBV30 TGTGCCTGGGCCCGGGACAGGGGGGGCGAGCAGTACTTC CAWARDRGGEQYF
TRBJ2-7 16 NA NA TRBV14 TGTGCCAGCAGCCAAGATCCAACGACACCGAAGGACGAGCAGTACTTC CASSQDPTTPKDEQYF
TRBJ1-5 14 NA NA TRBV10-3 TGTGCCATCAGTGAGTCGGGGGGGAGTCAGCCCCAGCATTTT CAISESGGSQPQHF
TRBJ1-1 16 NA TRBD1 TRBV29-1 TGCAGCGTTGAAGACAGGGTTGACAGGGTTGGGACTGAAGCTTTCTTT CSVEDRVDRVGTEAFF
TRBJ1-1 15 once TRBD1 TRBV5-6 TGTGCCAGCAGCGGAGTCCAGGGGGCGAACACTGAAGCTTTCTTT CASSGVQGANTEAFF
TRBJ2-1 13 few TRBD1 TRBV10-2 TGCGCCAGCACACCGGGACAGCACAATGAGCAGTTCTTC CASTPGQHNEQFF
TRBJ1-3 17 once NA TRBV15 TGTGCCACCAGCCCTCGATCGCCCGGGCAGCAAGGAAACACCATATATTTT CATSPRSPGQQGNTIYF